Presented here are 32 T cell receptor beta chains from one specimen sequenced in a study of T cell repertoires in cytomegalovirus infection. These receptors lack a known antigen. One entry per CDR3 protein, called by TCRdb with MiXCR from the reads. This table has more than 85,000 distinct CDR3 sequences, around 31% appearing once. The source was CD8+ T cells from cultured PBMCs, collected from culture after CMV antigen stimulation. The origin of the receptors is a human donor in good health (CMV status not recorded). Some clones in this sample may be carry-over from other donors' samples.

This clonotype was observed a few times. The rearrangement uses TRBV12-3 or TRBV12-4 and TRBJ2-1; TRBD1 agrees at 9 bases. The CDR3 is made up of 14 amino acids. The ends lost 8 bases at V and 9 bases at J; junction bases unmatched: 11. The chain's CDR3 is CASGSSGQGSEQFF. The CDR3 DNA reads as TGTGCCAGCGGGAGTTCGGGACAGGGCTCTGAGCAGTTCTTC.

This clonotype has a handful of counts. The chain combines TRBV6-5 with TRBJ1-1; 8 nucleotides line up with TRBD1. Germline CDR1 and CDR2: MNHEY and SVGAGI. Trimming removed 6 bases from V and 1 base from J; junction bases left unmatched: 10. The CDR3 has 16 residues. The CDR3 loop reads CASSPFLQGANTEAFF. The CDR3 nucleotides read TGTGCCAGCAGCCCATTTTTGCAGGGGGCGAACACTGAAGCTTTCTTT.

This clonotype was counted only a few times. The rearrangement links TRBV19 to TRBJ2-1; D is unresolved. The V and J ends lost 4 bases and 5 bases respectively, with 12 bases between them. This CDR3 has 14 amino acids. Germline CDR1 is LNHDA and CDR2 is SQIVND (reference sequence). In DNA, the CDR3 is TGTGCCAGTAGTACCGAGTTCTACAACAATGAGCAGTTCTTC. Translated, it gives CASSTEFYNNEQFF.

This clonotype was detected ten times or more. The chain carries TRBV6-1 and TRBJ1-2; no clear D. The CDR3 has 13 amino acids. Trimming cost V 6 bases and J 7 bases, with 15 bases left between them. Germline lookup yields CDR1 MNHNS and CDR2 SASEGT. As DNA, the CDR3 is TGTGCCAGCAGGGCATGGGGTGATGGTGGCTACACCTTC. Residues: CASRAWGDGGYTF.

This clonotype was counted at least ten times. The chain links TRBV11-2 to TRBJ2-3; the match to TRBD2 covers 10 bases. From germline, CDR1 is SGHAT and CDR2 FQNNGV. The CDR3 runs to 16 residues. V was pared by 3 bases and J by 0 bases, with 3 bases of the junction left unmatched. The CDR3 spells CASSFLAGVSTDTQYF. For the CDR3, the DNA is TGTGCCAGCAGCTTCCTAGCGGGGGTTAGCACAGATACGCAGTATTTT.

The rearrangement joins TRBV28 to TRBJ2-1; D gene unclear. The CDR3 extends over 14 amino acids. The V end lost 7 bases, the J end lost 8 bases, and 18 bases lay between the germline ends. The germline V gene encodes CDR1 MDHEN and CDR2 SYDVKM. CDR3 sequence: CASTELGSNYEQFF. DNA of the CDR3: TGTGCCAGCACCGAACTGGGCTCCAACTATGAGCAGTTCTTC. The entire variable domain, with the rest obtained from reference TRBV28 and TRBJ2-1, is as follows: DVKVTQSSRYLVKRTGEKVFLECVQDMDHENMFWYRQDPGLGLRLIYFSYDVKMKEKGDIPEGYSVSREKKERFSLILESASTNQTSMYLCASTELGSNYEQFFGPGTRLTVL.

This clonotype was found many times. The genes are TRBV7-6 and TRBJ2-7; either TRBD1 or TRBD2 may fit D (5 bases each). The CDR3 spans 14 residues. Trimming took 5 bases from V and 2 from J, leaving 13 bases between them. Germline CDR1 reads SGHVS; CDR2 reads FNYEAQ. CDR3: CASSPMGETYEQYF. Here the CDR3 DNA reads TGTGCCAGCAGCCCTATGGGGGAGACCTACGAGCAGTACTTC.

The chain uses TRBV12-3 or TRBV12-4 and TRBJ1-4; 8 bases align to TRBD1. The CDR3 sequence is 13 residues long. Germline trimming cut 8 bases from V and 3 bases from J; bases unmatched to any gene: 2. CDR3 residues: CASGTGANEKLFF. As DNA, the CDR3 is TGTGCCAGCGGGACAGGAGCTAATGAAAAACTGTTTTTT.

The J gene is TRBJ2-3, the V gene TRBV7-6; D remains unclear. The V end lost 4 bases, the J end lost 0 bases, and 5 bases lay between the germline ends. The germline gives CDR1 SGHVS, CDR2 FNYEAQ. CDR3 length: 13 residues. The CDR3, as DNA: TGTGCCAGCAGCTACTTCAGCACAGATACGCAGTATTTT. Translated, it gives CASSYFSTDTQYF.

V is TRBV18 and J is TRBJ1-2; D may be TRBD1 (5 bases). CDR3 length: 15 residues. CDR1 KGHSH and CDR2 LQKENI come from the germline V gene. Trimming left V 2 bases short and J 2 bases short, with 12 bases between. CDR3 sequence reads: CASSPELTDNYGYTF. CDR3 nucleotides: TGTGCCAGCTCACCAGAATTGACAGACAACTATGGCTACACCTTC. The full variable domain, its missing parts supplied by reference TRBV18 and TRBJ1-2, is NAGVMQNPRHLVRRRGQEARLRCSPMKGHSHVYWYRQLPEEGLKFMVYLQKENIIDESGMPKERFSAEFPKEGPSILRIQQVVRGDSAAYFCASSPELTDNYGYTFGSGTRLTVV.

This clonotype was observed a few times. The chain is built from TRBV2 and TRBJ1-6; the D is unclear. In germline, CDR1 is SNHLY, CDR2 FYNNEI. There are 16 residues in the CDR3. V lost 1 base, J lost 0 bases, and 7 bases lay in between. As DNA, the CDR3 is TGTGCCAGCAGTGAAGATCCGAGCTCCTATAATTCACCCCTCCACTTT. The encoded protein is CASSEDPSSYNSPLHF.

Of note for this clonotype: A much larger clone lies one base from this, so it may be a read error. This chain connects TRBV9 to TRBJ2-1; D gene ambiguous. The germline CDR1 and CDR2 sequences are SGDLS and YYNGEE. The CDR3 has 11 residues. The chain's CDR3 is CVSSVDDEQFF. Here the CDR3 DNA reads TGTGTCAGCAGCGTAGACGATGAGCAGTTCTTC.

This clonotype appeared many times. The chain combines TRBV4-1 with TRBJ2-7; TRBD2 is a possible D gene (5 bases). V lost 0 bases and J 2 bases, leaving 8 bases between the germline ends. The CDR3 sequence is 14 residues long. Germline V CDR1 and CDR2: MGHRA, YSYEKL. The CDR3, as DNA: TGCGCCAGCAGCCAAGACACGGGGACCTACGAGCAGTACTTC. It yields the protein CASSQDTGTYEQYF.

CDR3 coding DNA: TGTGCCAGCAGTTACTCGACGGGGGGCGGGGCAGATACGCAGTATTTT. Encoded protein: CASSYSTGGGADTQYF. The chain employs TRBV6-6 and TRBJ2-3, with D perhaps TRBD2 (7 bases). The CDR3 covers 16 residues. Trimming pared 0 bases from V and 4 bases from J, leaving 14 bases between. In germline, CDR1 is MNHNY, CDR2 SVGAGI (reference sequence).

This clonotype was seen more than once but under ten times. The CDR3 loop reads CASSIEAMNTGELFF. Here the CDR3 DNA reads TGTGCCAGTAGTATAGAAGCGATGAACACCGGGGAGCTGTTTTTT. The chain employs TRBV19 and TRBJ2-2; D is unclear. This CDR3 has 15 amino acids. Trimming removed 0 bases at V and 1 base at J, with 6 bases between. Germline V gene sequence: CDR1 LNHDA, CDR2 SQIVND (reference sequence).

The chain has TRBV27 and TRBJ2-3; 15 bases match TRBD2. CDR1 is MNHEY and CDR2 is SMNVEV in the germline V gene (reference sequence). The CDR3 contains 17 residues. Trimming removed 5 bases from V and 4 bases from J; junction bases left unmatched: 7. The CDR3 DNA is TGTGCCAGCAGTCCCCGGACTAGCGGGGGGGCCCCAGATACGCAGTATTTT. Translating it yields CASSPRTSGGAPDTQYF.

The chain combines TRBV27 with TRBJ2-3; 11 positions match TRBD2. CDR3 length: 16 amino acids. Germline values: CDR1 MNHEY, CDR2 SMNVEV (reference sequence). J was trimmed by 4 bases and V by 4 bases; bases with no gene match: 7. The CDR3 DNA reads as TGTGCCAGCAGTTCTAGCGGGGGGACGACGGCAGATACGCAGTATTTT. Protein: CASSSSGGTTADTQYF.

This chain links TRBV7-9 with TRBJ2-1; 11 bases map to TRBD1. V trimming: 4 bases; J trimming: 3 bases; junction bases outside the gene matches: 5. Germline V gene sequence: CDR1 SEHNR, CDR2 FQNEAQ (reference sequence). This CDR3 comprises 16 residues. The CDR3 loop is CASSSLGQGVYNEQFF. The CDR3 nucleotides read TGTGCCAGCAGCTCCCTGGGACAGGGGGTCTACAATGAGCAGTTCTTC.

The chain uses TRBV12-3 or TRBV12-4 and TRBJ2-1, with 13 bases matching TRBD2. V trimming: 5 bases; J trimming: 6 bases; junction bases outside the gene matches: 13. The CDR3 consists of 18 residues. For the CDR3, the DNA is TGTGCCAGCAGTGTGCGTGGTCCCACTAGCGGGGGGGCCAATGAGCAGTTCTTC. Its translation: CASSVRGPTSGGANEQFF.

The V and J genes are TRBV29-1 and TRBJ2-7; D may be TRBD2 (5 bases). The CDR3 is 14 amino acids. Germline V gene sequence: CDR1 SQVTM, CDR2 ANQGSEA. The germline V and J ends were trimmed by 5 bases and 0 bases, with 14 bases remaining between them. CDR3: CSVLKDSASYEQYF. CDR3 nucleotides: TGCAGCGTTCTTAAGGACTCGGCCTCCTACGAGCAGTACTTC.

This chain joins TRBV7-6 and TRBJ1-2; TRBD1 is a possible D gene (6 bases). The germline CDR1 and CDR2 sequences are SGHVS and FNYEAQ. The CDR3 has 14 residues. V was clipped by 5 bases and J by 3 bases, with 13 bases between them. The CDR3 protein is CASSPGGADYGYTF. In DNA, the CDR3 is TGTGCCAGCAGCCCCGGGGGGGCGGACTATGGCTACACCTTC.

This clonotype was counted a few times. The chain is built from TRBV4-1 and TRBJ1-6; 7 bases agree with TRBD1. This CDR3 has 15 residues. With V trimmed by 4 bases and J by 7 bases, 7 bases remained unmatched. Germline CDR1 is MGHRA and CDR2 is YSYEKL. CDR3: CASSPRQGINSPLHF. The DNA of the CDR3 is TGCGCCAGCAGCCCTAGACAGGGAATAAATTCACCCCTCCACTTT.

With respect to this clonotype: The junction departs from germline at one end; a sequencing error may be responsible. In nucleotides, the CDR3 is TGTGCCAGCAGCTCGCGGGGCTTTAGCACAGATACGCAGTATTTT. It yields the protein CASSSRGFSTDTQYF. The rearrangement uses TRBV5-3 and TRBJ2-3; D is possibly TRBD2 (6 bases). TRBV5-3 is treated as an ORF (open reading frame) with a function not yet certain. CDR3 length: 15 amino acids.

J is TRBJ1-1 and V is TRBV7-6; 7 bases map to TRBD1. CDR3 length: 16 residues. Per germline, CDR1 SGHVS and CDR2 FNYEAQ. The trim removed 4 bases at V and 3 bases at J, leaving 11 bases unmatched. The CDR3 sequence is CASSSRQGEGDTEAFF. CDR3 nucleotide sequence: TGTGCCAGCAGCTCACGACAGGGTGAGGGGGACACTGAAGCTTTCTTT.

V and J are TRBV6-2 or TRBV6-3 and TRBJ1-1; TRBD1 is a possible D gene (6 bases). The CDR3 runs to 14 residues. The V end was cut by 6 bases, the J end by 1 base, with 12 bases between. CDR1 and CDR2 from the germline V gene are MNHEY and SVGEGT. The CDR3 DNA follows: TGTGCCAGCAGGCGACAGGAACCGAACACTGAAGCTTTCTTT. Translated, it gives CASRRQEPNTEAFF.

The CDR3 coding sequence is TGTGCCAGCAGCCCCGTTCAGGGGAACACTGAAGCTTTCTTT. Encoded protein: CASSPVQGNTEAFF. The chain employs TRBV27 and TRBJ1-1, with D possibly TRBD1 on 5 matching bases. CDR3 length: 14 amino acids. CDR1 is MNHEY and CDR2 is SMNVEV in the germline V gene (reference sequence). V was trimmed by 6 bases and J by 1 base, leaving 12 bases between them.

The CDR3 loop reads CASSLFRGGGAQYF. For the CDR3, the DNA is TGTGCCAGCAGTTTATTCAGAGGAGGTGGGGCGCAGTATTTT. V is TRBV28 and J is TRBJ2-3, with D possibly being TRBD2 (5 bases). This CDR3 is built from 14 residues. The germline V gene encodes CDR1 MDHEN and CDR2 SYDVKM. The V end was cut by 1 base, the J end by 10 bases, with 15 bases between. The whole variable domain, remainder taken from reference TRBV28 and TRBJ2-3, is DVKVTQSSRYLVKRTGEKVFLECVQDMDHENMFWYRQDPGLGLRLIYFSYDVKMKEKGDIPEGYSVSREKKERFSLILESASTNQTSMYLCASSLFRGGGAQYFGPGTRLTVL.

The chain combines TRBV6-1 with TRBJ2-7; D is possibly TRBD1 (5 bases). Germline V gives CDR1 MNHNS, CDR2 SASEGT. V lost 1 base, J lost 2 bases, and 9 bases lay in between. The CDR3 is 14 amino acids. The chain's CDR3 is CASSEGTLTYEQYF. DNA for the CDR3: TGTGCCAGCAGTGAAGGGACACTCACCTACGAGCAGTACTTC.

The chain uses TRBV7-9 and TRBJ1-4; D is undetermined. Per germline, CDR1 SEHNR and CDR2 FQNEAQ (reference sequence). The V end was cut by 5 bases, the J end by 0 bases, with 10 bases between. The CDR3 has 15 amino acids. The CDR3 DNA is TGTGCCAGCAGCCTAACCAATGCAACTAATGAAAAACTGTTTTTT. Residues: CASSLTNATNEKLFF.

The chain employs TRBV19 and TRBJ2-2; 7 nucleotides agree with TRBD1. Losses at the gene ends were 7 bases for V and 6 bases for J; bases not matched to a gene: 8. Germline loops: CDR1 LNHDA, CDR2 SQIVND (reference sequence). The CDR3 is 14 amino acids. The CDR3: CASNDRASSGELFF. The CDR3 nucleotides are TGTGCCAGTAACGACAGGGCGTCGTCCGGGGAGCTGTTTTTT.

In its sample, this clonotype was seen a few times. The J gene is TRBJ1-5, the V gene TRBV6-1; D is possibly TRBD1 (5 bases). The CDR3 runs 16 residues. Trimming stripped 0 bases from V and 2 bases from J, with 11 bases between. Per the germline V gene, CDR1 is MNHNS and CDR2 is SASEGT. The CDR3 nucleotides read TGTGCCAGCAGTGAAGCGGCAGGGTGGGGCAATCAGCCCCAGCATTTT. Translated: CASSEAAGWGNQPQHF.

A few counts support this clonotype. J is TRBJ2-7 and V is TRBV4-1; D possibly corresponds to TRBD2 (6 bases). The germline V gene has CDR1 MGHRA and CDR2 YSYEKL. Trimming cost V 0 bases and J 0 bases, with 9 bases left between them. The CDR3 consists of 15 residues. The CDR3 DNA is TGCGCCAGCAGCCAAGAACGGGGGAGCTCCTACGAGCAGTACTTC. This sequence encodes CASSQERGSSYEQYF.